Sequencing of this TCR beta chain was carried out in a study of blood T cell repertoires in COVID-19. In the study overall: Spain, Italy and the United States supplied samples that represented acute and convalescent COVID-19.

Cohorts were based on clinical histories the participants reported. In germline, CDR1 is SGHRS, CDR2 YFSETQ. The V gene end was trimmed by 4 bases and the J gene end by 4 bases; junction bases not matched to a gene: 7. This CDR3 contains 17 residues. Profiled with immunoSEQ multiplex PCR; TCRdb holds only in-frame clones, not every one. The table includes under 200,000 clones, about 84% detected once. The V and J genes are TRBV5-1 and TRBJ2-1; TRBD2 matches at 14 bases. This TCR was recovered from a man aged 50 to 60 who had recovered from COVID-19. The specimen was PBMCs or T cells enriched from blood (not recorded which). This chain's CDR3 is CASSPGLAGGPYNEQFF. As DNA, the CDR3 is TGCGCCAGCAGCCCTGGACTAGCGGGGGGACCGTACAATGAGCAGTTCTTC.